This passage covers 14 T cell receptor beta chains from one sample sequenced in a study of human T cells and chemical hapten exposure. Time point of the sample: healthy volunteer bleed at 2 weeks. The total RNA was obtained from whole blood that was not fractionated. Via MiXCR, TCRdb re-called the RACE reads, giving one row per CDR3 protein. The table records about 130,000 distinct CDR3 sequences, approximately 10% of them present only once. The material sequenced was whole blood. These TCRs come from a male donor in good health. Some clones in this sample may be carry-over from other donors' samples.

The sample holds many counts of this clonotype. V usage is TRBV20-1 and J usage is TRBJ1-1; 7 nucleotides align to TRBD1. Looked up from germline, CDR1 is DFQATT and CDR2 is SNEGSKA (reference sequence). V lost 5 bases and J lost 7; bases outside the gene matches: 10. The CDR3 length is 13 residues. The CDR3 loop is CSASGGQSNEAFF. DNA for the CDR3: TGCAGTGCTTCGGGGGGACAGTCTAATGAAGCTTTCTTT.

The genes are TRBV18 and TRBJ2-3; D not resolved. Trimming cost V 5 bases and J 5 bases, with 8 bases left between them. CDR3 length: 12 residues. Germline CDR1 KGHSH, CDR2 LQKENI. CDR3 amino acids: CASSTLEDTQYF. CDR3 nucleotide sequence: TGTGCCAGCTCAACCTTGGAAGATACGCAGTATTTT.

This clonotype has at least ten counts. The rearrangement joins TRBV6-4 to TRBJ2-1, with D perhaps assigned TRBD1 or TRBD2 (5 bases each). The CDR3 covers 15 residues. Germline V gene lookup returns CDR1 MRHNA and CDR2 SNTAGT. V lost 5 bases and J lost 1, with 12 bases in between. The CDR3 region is CASSLDEGSYNEQFF. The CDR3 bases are TGTGCCAGCAGTCTTGATGAGGGGTCCTACAATGAGCAGTTCTTC.

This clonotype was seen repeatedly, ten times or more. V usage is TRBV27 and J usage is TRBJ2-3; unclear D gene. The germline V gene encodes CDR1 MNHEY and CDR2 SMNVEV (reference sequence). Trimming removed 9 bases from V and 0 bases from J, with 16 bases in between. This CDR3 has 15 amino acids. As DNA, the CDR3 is TGTGCCAGTCGACGGACCCGTGCTAGCACAGATACGCAGTATTTT. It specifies CASRRTRASTDTQYF.

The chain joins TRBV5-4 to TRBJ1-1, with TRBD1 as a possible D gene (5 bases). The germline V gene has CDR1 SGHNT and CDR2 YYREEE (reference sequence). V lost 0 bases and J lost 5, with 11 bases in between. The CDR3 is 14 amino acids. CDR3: CASSLGGSKTEAFF. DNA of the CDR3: TGTGCCAGCAGCTTGGGGGGCTCGAAGACTGAAGCTTTCTTT.

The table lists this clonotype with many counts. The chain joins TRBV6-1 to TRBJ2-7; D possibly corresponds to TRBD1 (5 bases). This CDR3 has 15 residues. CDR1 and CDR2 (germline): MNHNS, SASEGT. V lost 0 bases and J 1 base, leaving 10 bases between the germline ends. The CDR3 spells CASSEAPGSSYEQYF. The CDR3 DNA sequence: TGTGCCAGCAGTGAAGCGCCAGGGTCGTCCTACGAGCAGTACTTC.

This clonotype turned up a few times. The CDR3 nucleotides read TGTGCCAGCAGCTTAACGGAGTGGGGACAGCAGTTCTTC. This translates into CASSLTEWGQQFF. The genes are TRBV7-3 and TRBJ2-1; D could derive from TRBD1 or TRBD2 (5 bases each). Germline values: CDR1 SGHTA, CDR2 FQGTGA. Trimming left V 0 bases short and J 11 bases short, with 11 bases between. The length of the CDR3 is 13 residues.

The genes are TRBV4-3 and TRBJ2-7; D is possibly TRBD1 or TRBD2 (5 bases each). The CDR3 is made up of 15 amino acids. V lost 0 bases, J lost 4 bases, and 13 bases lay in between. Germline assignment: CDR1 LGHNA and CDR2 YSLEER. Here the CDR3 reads CASSQEGYGTYEQYF. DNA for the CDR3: TGCGCCAGCAGCCAAGAAGGGTACGGGACGTACGAGCAGTACTTC.

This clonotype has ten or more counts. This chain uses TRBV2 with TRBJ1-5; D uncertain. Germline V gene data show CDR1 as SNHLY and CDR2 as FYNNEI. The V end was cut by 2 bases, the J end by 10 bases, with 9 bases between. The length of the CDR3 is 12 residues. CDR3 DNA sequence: TGTGCCAGCAGTGAATTTATGGATCCCCAGCATTTT. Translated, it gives CASSEFMDPQHF.

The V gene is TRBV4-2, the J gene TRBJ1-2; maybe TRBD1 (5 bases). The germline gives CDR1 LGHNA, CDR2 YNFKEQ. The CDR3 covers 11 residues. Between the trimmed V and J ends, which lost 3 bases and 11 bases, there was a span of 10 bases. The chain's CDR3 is CASSQGVPYTF. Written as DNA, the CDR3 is TGTGCCAGCAGCCAGGGGGTCCCTTACACCTTC.

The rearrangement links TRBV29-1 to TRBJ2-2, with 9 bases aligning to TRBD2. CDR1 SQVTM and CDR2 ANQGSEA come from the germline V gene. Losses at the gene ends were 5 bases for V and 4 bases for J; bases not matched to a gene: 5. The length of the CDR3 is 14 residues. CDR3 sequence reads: CSVRLAGPTGELFF. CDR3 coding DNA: TGCAGCGTTCGGCTAGCGGGGCCCACCGGGGAGCTGTTTTTT.

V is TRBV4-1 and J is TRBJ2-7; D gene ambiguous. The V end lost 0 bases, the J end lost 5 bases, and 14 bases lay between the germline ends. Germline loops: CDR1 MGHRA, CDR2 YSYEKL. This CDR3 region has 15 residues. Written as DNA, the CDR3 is TGCGCCAGCAGCCAAGATATGCCGGAGCCTCACGAGCAGTACTTC. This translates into CASSQDMPEPHEQYF.

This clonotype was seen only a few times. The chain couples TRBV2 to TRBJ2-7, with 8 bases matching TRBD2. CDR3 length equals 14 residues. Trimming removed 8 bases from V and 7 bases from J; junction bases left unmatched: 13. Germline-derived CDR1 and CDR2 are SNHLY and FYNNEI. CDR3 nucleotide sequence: TGTGCCAGCGGACCGGGACTAGAGGGCTTAGAGCAGTACTTC. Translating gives CASGPGLEGLEQYF.

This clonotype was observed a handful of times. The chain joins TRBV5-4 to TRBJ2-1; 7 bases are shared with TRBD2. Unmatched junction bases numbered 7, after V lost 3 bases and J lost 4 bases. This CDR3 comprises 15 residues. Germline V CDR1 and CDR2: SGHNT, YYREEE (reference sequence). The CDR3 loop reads CASSSRDYPYNEQFF. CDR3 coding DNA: TGTGCCAGCAGCTCCAGGGACTACCCTTACAATGAGCAGTTCTTC.